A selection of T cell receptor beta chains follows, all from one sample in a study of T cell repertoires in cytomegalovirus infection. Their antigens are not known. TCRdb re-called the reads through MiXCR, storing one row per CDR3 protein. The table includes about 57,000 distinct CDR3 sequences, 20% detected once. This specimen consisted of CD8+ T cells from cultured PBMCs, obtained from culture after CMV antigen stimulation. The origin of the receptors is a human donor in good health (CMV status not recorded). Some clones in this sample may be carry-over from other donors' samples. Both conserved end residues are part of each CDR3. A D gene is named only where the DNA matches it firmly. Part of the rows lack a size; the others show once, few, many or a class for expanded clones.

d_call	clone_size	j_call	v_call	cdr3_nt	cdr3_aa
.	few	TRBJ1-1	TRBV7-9	TGTGCCAGCAGCTTAACAGGGACTGAAGCTTTCTTT	CASSLTGTEAFF
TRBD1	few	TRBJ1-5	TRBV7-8	TGTGCCAGCAGCAAGGACAGGGGAGCGGATCAGCCCCAGCATTTT	CASSKDRGADQPQHF
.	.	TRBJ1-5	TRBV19	TGTGCCAGTAGTTCGGAGGGGCGCAAGGTCAATCAGCCCCAGCATTTT	CASSSEGRKVNQPQHF
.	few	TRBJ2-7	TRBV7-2	TGTGCCAGCAGAGAAACCGGGACGGCCTACGAGCAGTACTTC	CASRETGTAYEQYF
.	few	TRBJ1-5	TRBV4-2	TGTGCCAGCAGCCAAGACCTTGCTGGGGGGCGCTATCAGCCCCAGCATTTT	CASSQDLAGGRYQPQHF
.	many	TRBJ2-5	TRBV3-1	TGTGCCAGCAGCATACCACCCCCACAGAGGCAGCGGCAAGAGACCCAGTACTTC	CASSIPPPQRQRQETQYF
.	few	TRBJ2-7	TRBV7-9	TGTGCCAGCAGCTTATGGAGTGACGAGCAGTACTTC	CASSLWSDEQYF
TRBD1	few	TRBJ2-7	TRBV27	TGTGCCAGTAGAACAGGGGGCGCTCGGAGAGGGGAGCAGTACTTC	CASRTGGARRGEQYF
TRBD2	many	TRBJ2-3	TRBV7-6	TGTGCCAGCAGCTCCAGCGGGGGTAGCACAGATACGCAGTATTTT	CASSSSGGSTDTQYF
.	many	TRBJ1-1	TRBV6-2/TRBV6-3	TGTGCCAGCACCCTAGGGGCAGGGGAGAACACTGAAGCTTTCTTT	CASTLGAGENTEAFF
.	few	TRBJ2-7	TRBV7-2	TGTGCCAGCTCTGGGACGGGTGGCGCCCACTACGAGCAGTACTTC	CASSGTGGAHYEQYF
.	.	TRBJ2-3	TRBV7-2	TGTGCCAGCAGCTTAGTACCCAGGAGCACAGATACGCAGTATTTT	CASSLVPRSTDTQYF
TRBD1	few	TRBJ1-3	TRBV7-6	TGTGCCAGCAGCTTAGTTTCCCGGGACAGGGTCTCTGGAAACACCATATATTTT	CASSLVSRDRVSGNTIYF
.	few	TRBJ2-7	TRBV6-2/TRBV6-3	TGTGCCAGCAGTCCTCTGGTTCTCGTCACAACTAGCTCCTACGAGCAGTACTTC	CASSPLVLVTTSSYEQYF
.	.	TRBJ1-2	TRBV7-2	TGTGCCAGCAGCTTATCAGAAGGCGGCAACTATGGCTACACCTTC	CASSLSEGGNYGYTF
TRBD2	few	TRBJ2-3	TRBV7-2	TGTGCCAGCAGCTCACGGGGGGGAACGACAGATACGCAGTATTTT	CASSSRGGTTDTQYF
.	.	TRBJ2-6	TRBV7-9	TGTGCCAGCAGCTTAGTTGCCCTAGGGGGCTCTGGGGCCAACGTCCTGACTTTC	CASSLVALGGSGANVLTF
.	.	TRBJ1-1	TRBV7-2	TGTGCCAGCAGCTTCGACTCCGGGACCGAGAACACTGAAGCTTTCTTT	CASSFDSGTENTEAFF
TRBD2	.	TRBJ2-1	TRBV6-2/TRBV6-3	TGTGCCAGCAGTCGCCTTATCTTGGAGACTAGCGACCGTTACAATGAGCAGTTCTTC	CASSRLILETSDRYNEQFF
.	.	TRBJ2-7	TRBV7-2	TGTGCCAGCAGCTTAGCCCGACAGGAAGCGGTCTACGAGCAGTACTTC	CASSLARQEAVYEQYF
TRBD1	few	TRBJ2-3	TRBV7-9	TGTGCCAGCAGCGGGCCGGGACAGGGGAGACAAGATACGCAGTATTTT	CASSGPGQGRQDTQYF
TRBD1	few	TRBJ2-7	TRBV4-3	TGCGCCAGCAGCCAAAAGGGACAGAGCTCCTACGAGCAGTACTTC	CASSQKGQSSYEQYF
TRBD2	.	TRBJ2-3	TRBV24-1	TGTGCCACCAGTGACCCGGGGGGATGGACAGATACGCAGTATTTT	CATSDPGGWTDTQYF
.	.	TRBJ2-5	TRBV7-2	TGTGCCAGCACCCGTCCACGGCAGGGGGAGACCCAGTACTTC	CASTRPRQGETQYF